This T cell receptor (beta chain) comes out of a study of T-cell reconstitution after alpha-beta-depleted transplantation in children. The V end lost 6 bases, the J end lost 4 bases, and 16 bases lay between the germline ends. CDR3 size: 15 residues. Germline CDR1 and CDR2: MDHEN and SYDVKM. Comment on this clonotype: Its matching antigen is unknown.

A library of TCRbeta sequences, prepared with unique molecular identifiers, was generated. TCRdb used MiXCR to reprocess the PCR reads, holding one entry per CDR3 protein. This table holds some 100,000 distinct CDR3 sequences, 23% found once. Findings and limits, study-wide: Several hundred expanded graft clones reportedly gave rise to the alpha-beta T cells present about two months after transplant. Once a year had passed after transplant, T-cell counts and diversity came mostly from newly produced T cells.

Specimen: PBMCs, collected before TCRalphabeta/CD19-depleted stem cell transplant. J is TRBJ1-5 and V is TRBV28; D is possibly TRBD1 (6 bases). The clonotype was recovered from a boy aged 2-9 years with acute lymphoblastic leukemia, due to receive a stem cell transplant. The CDR3 reads CASSPSRGANQPQHF. CDR3 sequence (DNA): TGTGCCAGCAGCCCGTCCCGGGGGGCTAATCAGCCCCAGCATTTT. Full variable domain (remainder filled in from reference TRBV28 and TRBJ1-5): DVKVTQSSRYLVKRTGEKVFLECVQDMDHENMFWYRQDPGLGLRLIYFSYDVKMKEKGDIPEGYSVSREKKERFSLILESASTNQTSMYLCASSPSRGANQPQHFGDGTRLSIL.